The T cell receptor beta chain described here comes from a study of response to subunit inactivated influenza vaccine. Germline-derived CDR1 and CDR2 are DFQATT and SNEGSKA (reference sequence). Trimming stripped 3 bases from V and 2 bases from J, with 11 bases between. This CDR3 has 14 residues. This clonotype was picked up a small number of times. MiXCR was run by TCRdb on the RT-PCR reads, yielding one entry per CDR3 protein. This table holds more than 450,000 distinct CDR3 sequences, 11% found once. These sequences were also reported in another study, on T cells expressing NK-cell markers. In that study: UMIs were included in TCR beta cDNA generated by 5'RACE template switching. From sorted CD3+CD56+NKG2C+, CD3+CD56+NKG2C- and CD3+CD56-NKG2C+ T cells came the TCR beta repertoires.

J is TRBJ1-5 and V is TRBV20-1; D call uncertain. The source material was PBMCs from blood, sampled on the day of vaccination. The TCR originated in a man in his fifties who received an inactivated influenza vaccine. CDR3 sequence (DNA): TGCAGTGCTAGCGTGCTTACTGGCAATCAGCCCCAGCATTTT. The encoded protein is CSASVLTGNQPQHF.